This T cell receptor beta chain was identified during a study of regulatory T cells. Study-wide results and limits: Regulatory T cells showed the strongest V-J pair restriction and V/J gene skewing among patient repertoires. Shannon entropy was nonsignificantly lower in patient CD8+ T cells than control CD8+ cells.

Amplification used 52 TRBV primers and 13 TRBJ primers. Sequencing used immunoSEQ multiplex PCR; TCRdb keeps in-frame clones, though not all of them. The sample includes approximately 20,000 clones, approximately 93% seen only once; the top ten take 3.5% to 4%. Every patient with CD3G deficiency had evidence of autoimmunity. Patients, 2 to 39 years old, had expanded memory T-cell proportions. A word on this clone: Its antigen is undetermined.

This CDR3 has 14 residues. Germline loops: CDR1 MNHEY, CDR2 SMNVEV (reference sequence). The ends lost 3 bases at V and 12 bases at J; junction bases unmatched: 9. The receptor was isolated from a child aged 2 to 15 with CD3G deficiency. This chain links TRBV27 with TRBJ2-3, with 10 bases that match TRBD2. The material sequenced was CD8+ T cells sorted from blood. CDR3 residues: CASSFGLAVFPQYF. CDR3 bases: TGTGCCAGCAGTTTCGGACTAGCGGTTTTTCCCCAGTATTTT.